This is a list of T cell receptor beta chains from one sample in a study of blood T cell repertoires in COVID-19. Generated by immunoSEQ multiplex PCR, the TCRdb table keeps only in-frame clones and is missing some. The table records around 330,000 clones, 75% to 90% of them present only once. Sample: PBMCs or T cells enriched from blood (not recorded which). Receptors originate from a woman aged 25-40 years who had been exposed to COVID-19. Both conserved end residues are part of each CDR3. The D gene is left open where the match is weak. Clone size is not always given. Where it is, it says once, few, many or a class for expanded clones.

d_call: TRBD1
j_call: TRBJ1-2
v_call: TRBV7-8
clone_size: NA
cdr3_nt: TGTGCCAGCAGCTTAGACAGGGGTTATGGCTACACCTTC
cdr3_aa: CASSLDRGYGYTF

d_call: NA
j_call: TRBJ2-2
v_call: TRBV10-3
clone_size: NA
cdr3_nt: TGTGCCACCGCCGGCGTGAGGGACACCGGGGAGCTGTTTTTT
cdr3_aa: CATAGVRDTGELFF

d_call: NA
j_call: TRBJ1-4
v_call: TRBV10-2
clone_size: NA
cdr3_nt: TGCGCCAGCAGTGAACTTTCTCGTAATGAAAAACTGTTTTTT
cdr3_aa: CASSELSRNEKLFF

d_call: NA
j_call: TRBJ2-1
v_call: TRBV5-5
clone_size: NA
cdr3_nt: TGTGCCAGCAGCTTAGAGTCGTCTCATGAGCAGTTCTTC
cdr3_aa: CASSLESSHEQFF

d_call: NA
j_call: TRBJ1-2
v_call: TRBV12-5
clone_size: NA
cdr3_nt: TGTGCTAGTGGTCCCTACCTTGACTCGCCTCGAGACTATGGCTACACCTTC
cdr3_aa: CASGPYLDSPRDYGYTF

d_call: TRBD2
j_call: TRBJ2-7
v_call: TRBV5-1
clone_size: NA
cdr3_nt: TGCGCCAGCAGCTTGGCCCGACTAGCGGGAGGCACAACCTACGAGCAGTACTTC
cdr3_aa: CASSLARLAGGTTYEQYF

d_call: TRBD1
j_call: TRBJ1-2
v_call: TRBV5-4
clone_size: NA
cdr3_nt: TGTGCCAGCAGCCCGGAGACAGGGGGGTATGGCTACACCTTC
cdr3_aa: CASSPETGGYGYTF

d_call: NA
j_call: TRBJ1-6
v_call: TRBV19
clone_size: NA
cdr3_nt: TGTGCCACCAATTTCGGGGATTCACCCCTCCACTTT
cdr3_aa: CATNFGDSPLHF

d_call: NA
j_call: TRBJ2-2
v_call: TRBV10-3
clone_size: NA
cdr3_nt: TGTGCCATCAGTGCGGCGGGACAGTTGAACACCGGGGAGCTGTTTTTT
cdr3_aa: CAISAAGQLNTGELFF

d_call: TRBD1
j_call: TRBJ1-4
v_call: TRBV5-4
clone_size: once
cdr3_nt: TGTGCCAGCAGCCGGACAGGGGCAACTAATGAAAAACTGTTTTTT
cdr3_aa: CASSRTGATNEKLFF

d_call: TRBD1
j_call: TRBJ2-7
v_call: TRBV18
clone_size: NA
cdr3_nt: TGTGCCAGCTCACGAGGACAGGGGACCCCTTACGAGCAGTACTTC
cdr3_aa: CASSRGQGTPYEQYF

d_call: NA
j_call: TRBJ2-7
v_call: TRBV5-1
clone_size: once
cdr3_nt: TGCGCCAGCAGCTTGTCGGGTGGGGCCCCCTACGAGCAGTACTTC
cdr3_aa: CASSLSGGAPYEQYF

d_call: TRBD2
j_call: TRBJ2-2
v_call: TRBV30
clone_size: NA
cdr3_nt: TGTGCCTGGAGTGTTAGCGGGGGAATCGGGGAGCTGTTTTTT
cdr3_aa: CAWSVSGGIGELFF

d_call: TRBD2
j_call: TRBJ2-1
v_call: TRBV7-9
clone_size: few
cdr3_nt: TGTGCCAGCAGCTCGTCCCTACTAGCGGGACCCTACAATGAGCAGTTCTTC
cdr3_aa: CASSSSLLAGPYNEQFF

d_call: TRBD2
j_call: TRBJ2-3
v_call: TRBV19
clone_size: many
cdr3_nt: TGTGCCAGTAGTATAGGGCGGGGGGGCACAGATACGCAGTATTTT
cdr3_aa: CASSIGRGGTDTQYF

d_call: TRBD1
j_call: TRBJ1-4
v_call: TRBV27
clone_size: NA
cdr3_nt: TGTGCCAGCAGTTGGACAGGGGCTGAAAAACTGTTTTTT
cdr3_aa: CASSWTGAEKLFF

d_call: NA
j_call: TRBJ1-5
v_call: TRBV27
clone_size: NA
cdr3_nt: TGTGCCAGCCGGGGGTTTGGCAATCAGCCCCAGCATTTT
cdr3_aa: CASRGFGNQPQHF

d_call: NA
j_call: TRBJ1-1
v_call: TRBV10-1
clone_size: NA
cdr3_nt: TGCGCCAGCAGTGCAGGGGTAAGGACTGAAGCTTTCTTT
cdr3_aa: CASSAGVRTEAFF

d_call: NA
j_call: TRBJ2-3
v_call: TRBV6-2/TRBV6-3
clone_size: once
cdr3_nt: TGTGCCAGCAGTTACTCCGCTAGCAGGTCAGATACGCAGTATTTT
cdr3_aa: CASSYSASRSDTQYF

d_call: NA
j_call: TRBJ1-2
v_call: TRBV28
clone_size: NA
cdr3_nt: TGTGCCAGCAGGTCGAGTGCGGAGAAAAATCATGGCTACACCTTC
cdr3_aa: CASRSSAEKNHGYTF

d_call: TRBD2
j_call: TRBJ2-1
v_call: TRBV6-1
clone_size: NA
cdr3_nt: TGTGCCAGCAGTGAAGCCGGGACTATCAATGAGCAGTTCTTC
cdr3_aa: CASSEAGTINEQFF

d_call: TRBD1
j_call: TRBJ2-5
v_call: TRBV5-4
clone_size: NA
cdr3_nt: TGTGCCAGCAGCCGTACCGGGACAGGGGGACCCTACCCCCAAGAGACCCAGTACTTC
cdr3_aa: CASSRTGTGGPYPQETQYF

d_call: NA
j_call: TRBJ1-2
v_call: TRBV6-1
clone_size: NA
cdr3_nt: TGTGCCAGCAGTGAATTGGCAGGGGTCGGGTATGGCTACACCTTC
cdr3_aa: CASSELAGVGYGYTF

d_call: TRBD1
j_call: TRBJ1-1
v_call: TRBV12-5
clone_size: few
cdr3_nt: TGTGCTAGTGGTTTTTCACAGGGGGCAGCTGAAGCTTTCTTT
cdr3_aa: CASGFSQGAAEAFF

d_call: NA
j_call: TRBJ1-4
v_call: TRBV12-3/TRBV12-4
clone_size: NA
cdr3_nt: TGTGCCAGCAGTACAGGACAGAAGGGAAAACTGTTTTTT
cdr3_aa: CASSTGQKGKLFF